This TCR beta chain was recovered during a study of blood T cell repertoires in COVID-19. The overall study: Acute-phase and convalescent COVID-19 samples originated in the United States, Italy and Spain. T cells, B-cell-depleted T cells, or PBMCs supplied cDNA or gDNA.

From germline, CDR1 is MDHEN and CDR2 SYDVKM. The CDR3 is made up of 17 amino acids. Germline trimming cut 5 bases from V and 0 bases from J; bases unmatched to any gene: 9. In the original analysis: Reference gene primer amplification in the assay estimated nucleated cell counts. The protocol was immunoSEQ multiplex PCR, while the TCRdb copy is restricted to in-frame clones and leaves out a portion. V and J calls and clone size are given by that table; D and trimming were obtained from the DNA. The repertoire holds about 90,000 clones, with roughly 70% as singletons. The TCR originated in an elderly woman with acute or convalescent COVID-19. The specimen was peripheral blood. The chain combines TRBV28 with TRBJ1-2, with 10 bases matching TRBD1. The CDR3 reads CASSLLTGTGANYGYTF. The CDR3 region has the DNA TGTGCCAGCAGTCTATTAACAGGGACAGGGGCTAACTATGGCTACACCTTC.